One and the same sample provided the 24 T cell receptor beta chains below, sequenced in a study of blood T cell repertoires in COVID-19. Assay: immunoSEQ multiplex PCR; the TCRdb copy retains only in-frame clones and omits some. This repertoire shows fewer than 250,000 clones, 70% to 90% found once; its top ten account for around 1.1%. The sequenced material came from peripheral blood. These receptors were obtained from a man between 25 and 39 years old with acute or convalescent COVID-19.

The V and J genes are TRBV5-4 and TRBJ1-4; the D is unclear. In germline, CDR1 is SGHNT, CDR2 YYREEE (reference sequence). V lost 4 bases, J lost 0 bases, and 13 bases lay in between. The CDR3 is made up of 16 amino acids. CDR3 bases: TGTGCCAGCAGCCCGGGTTCACTTGCAACTAATGAAAAACTGTTTTTT. Translating it yields CASSPGSLATNEKLFF.

This clone was seen just once. V usage is TRBV9 and J usage is TRBJ1-6, with a possible D match to TRBD1 (5 bases). The CDR3 is 15 residues long. Germline values: CDR1 SGDLS, CDR2 YYNGEE. Trimming shortened V by 3 bases and J by 4 bases, and 11 bases separated the two germline ends. The DNA for the CDR3 is TGTGCCAGCAGCGCCCCAGGGCTATATAATTCACCCCTCCACTTT. Translating gives CASSAPGLYNSPLHF.

A single count supports this clone. The chain is built from TRBV5-1 and TRBJ1-3; D not resolved. The CDR3 has 13 residues. Trimming left V 4 bases short and J 2 bases short, with 7 bases between. Germline CDR1 SGHRS, CDR2 YFSETQ. As DNA, the CDR3 is TGCGCCAGCAGCCTCAACACTGGAAACACCATATATTTT. Translation: CASSLNTGNTIYF.

The chain combines TRBV10-2 with TRBJ1-5, with 7 positions matching TRBD1. V lost 6 bases, J lost 13 bases, and 12 bases stayed unmatched. The CDR3 covers 13 residues. Germline CDR1 and CDR2: WSHSY and SAAADI. In nucleotides, the CDR3 is TGCGCCAGCAGGGGACAGCAGGAACCGCAACAGCATTTT. Its translation is CASRGQQEPQQHF.

The CDR3, as DNA: TGTGCCAGCAGCACGGGACAGGCCATAGGGTTTAGCAATCAGCCCCAGCATTTT. This gives the protein CASSTGQAIGFSNQPQHF. This sequence joins TRBV11-2 and TRBJ1-5, with 8 bases aligning to TRBD1. CDR1 SGHAT and CDR2 FQNNGV come from the germline V gene. With V trimmed by 5 bases and J by 0 bases, 12 bases remained unmatched. This CDR3 is 18 amino acids long. Complete variable domain (other parts from reference TRBV11-2 and TRBJ1-5): EAGVAQSPRYKIIEKRQSVAFWCNPISGHATLYWYQQILGQGPKLLIQFQNNGVVDDSQLPKDRFSAERLKGVDSTLKIQPAKLEDSAVYLCASSTGQAIGFSNQPQHFGDGTRLSIL.

The rearrangement joins TRBV7-9 to TRBJ1-3; D may be TRBD1 (5 bases). CDR3 size: 16 residues. Germline V CDR1 and CDR2: SEHNR, FQNEAQ (reference sequence). V lost 4 bases and J 3 bases, leaving 16 bases between the germline ends. The DNA of the CDR3 is TGTGCCAGCAGCTCCCCCCACAGGATGAGTGGAAACACCATATATTTT. Translating it yields CASSSPHRMSGNTIYF.

This clone has just one count. This rearrangement joins TRBV30 to TRBJ1-1; D not certain. This CDR3 comprises 14 residues. Germline V lookup: CDR1 GTSNPN, CDR2 SVGIG (reference sequence). V dropped 0 bases and J dropped 5 bases, with 13 bases sitting between them. The CDR3 DNA reads TGTGCCTGGAGTGTATACAGTTTAATAACTGAAGCTTTCTTT. Translated: CAWSVYSLITEAFF.

The chain combines TRBV4-1 with TRBJ1-4, with 8 bases identical to TRBD1. From germline, CDR1 is MGHRA and CDR2 YSYEKL. There are 15 residues in the CDR3. Trimming cost V 6 bases and J 8 bases; bases outside gene matches: 11. CDR3 loop: CASRVPGGAREKLFF. The CDR3 DNA is TGCGCCAGCAGGGTACCAGGGGGCGCGCGAGAAAAACTGTTTTTT.

The chain links TRBV5-1 to TRBJ2-7; 8 nucleotides line up with TRBD2. The CDR3 is made up of 16 amino acids. Germline V gives CDR1 SGHRS, CDR2 YFSETQ. Trimming cost V 4 bases and J 4 bases; bases outside gene matches: 13. In DNA, the CDR3 is TGCGCCAGCAGCCCCTCCGGACTAGCTGCAGGTTACGAGCAGTACTTC. Translating it yields CASSPSGLAAGYEQYF.

The V call is TRBV9, the J call TRBJ2-3; D is perhaps TRBD1 (7 bases). The germline V and J ends were trimmed by 4 bases and 5 bases, with 17 bases remaining between them. This CDR3 contains 15 residues. CDR1 is SGDLS and CDR2 is YYNGEE in the germline V gene. CDR3 DNA: TGTGCCAGCAGCTCAGCAGGGGGGCAGGGAGATACGCAGTATTTT. Translated, it gives CASSSAGGQGDTQYF. Using reference TRBV9 and TRBJ2-3 for the parts outside the CDR3, the full variable domain is DSGVTQTPKHLITATGQRVTLRCSPRSGDLSVYWYQQSLDQGLQFLIQYYNGEERAKGNILERFSAQQFPDLHSELNLSSLELGDSALYFCASSSAGGQGDTQYFGPGTRLTVL.

This chain joins TRBV14 and TRBJ1-4, with D unresolved. This CDR3 is 15 amino acids long. V lost 1 base to trimming and J lost 4 bases, with 10 bases between them. CDR1 SGHDN and CDR2 FVKESK come from the germline V gene. CDR3 protein: CASSQAGRNNEKLFF. CDR3 in DNA: TGTGCCAGCAGCCAAGCCGGCAGGAATAATGAAAAACTGTTTTTT.

In regard to this clone: The same CDR3 can be traced to other DNA sequences in this sample. This sequence joins TRBV18 and TRBJ1-1, with D uncertain. With 3 bases removed from V and 2 bases from J, the gap between germline ends came to 10 bases. This CDR3 has 14 amino acids. CDR1 and CDR2 (germline): KGHSH, LQKENI. The CDR3 protein is CASSPRGSNTEAFF. CDR3 bases: TGTGCCAGCTCACCTCGCGGCAGCAACACTGAAGCTTTCTTT.

V is TRBV6-5 and J is TRBJ2-7, with D possibly matching TRBD1 (6 bases). Trimming shortened V by 8 bases and J by 1 base, and 12 bases separated the two germline ends. CDR1 is MNHEY, CDR2 SVGAGI, per germline. The length of the CDR3 is 13 residues. The CDR3 loop reads CASATGVSYEQYF. In nucleotides, the CDR3 is TGTGCCAGCGCGACAGGCGTTTCCTACGAGCAGTACTTC.

The chain carries TRBV5-4 and TRBJ1-5; a possible D gene is TRBD1 (5 bases). Germline-derived CDR1 and CDR2 are SGHNT and YYREEE (reference sequence). The CDR3 runs to 15 residues. Between the trimmed V and J ends, which lost 4 bases and 4 bases, there was a span of 15 bases. CDR3 bases: TGTGCCAGCAGCCCCGGGGCGGGGGGGAATCAGCCCCAGCATTTT. It encodes CASSPGAGGNQPQHF.

This chain connects TRBV5-1 to TRBJ1-1; 7 nucleotides line up with TRBD1. J was trimmed by 1 base and V by 4 bases; bases with no gene match: 4. CDR3 size: 14 residues. CDR1 is SGHRS, CDR2 YFSETQ, per germline. The CDR3 DNA follows: TGCGCCAGCAGCGTGACAGGGTCGAACACTGAAGCTTTCTTT. This translates into CASSVTGSNTEAFF.

This clone appeared a single time. The genes are TRBV11-2 and TRBJ2-5; 8 bases agree with TRBD2. The ends lost 1 base at V and 5 bases at J; junction bases unmatched: 6. There are 15 residues in the CDR3. The germline CDR1 and CDR2 sequences are SGHAT and FQNNGV. The DNA of the CDR3 is TGTGCCAGCAGCTTAGTTCGGGGGGGGTTGGAGACCCAGTACTTC. Amino acid sequence: CASSLVRGGLETQYF.

The rearrangement joins TRBV23-1 to TRBJ2-2; 10 bases are a match to TRBD2. TRBV23-1 counts as an open reading frame of uncertain function. V lost 2 bases, J lost 1 base, and 7 bases stayed unmatched. The CDR3 runs to 18 residues. The CDR3 sequence: CASSQPGLAAENTGELFF. CDR3 sequence (DNA): TGCGCCAGCAGTCAACCCGGACTAGCGGCAGAGAACACCGGGGAGCTGTTTTTT.

The chain couples TRBV6-5 to TRBJ2-7; 14 bases fit TRBD2. The CDR3 length is 16 residues. From germline, CDR1 is MNHEY and CDR2 SVGAGI. Trimming at V came to 2 bases and at J to 6 bases, leaving 6 bases not matched to a gene. Here the CDR3 reads CASSYRLAGGPSEQYF. Here the CDR3 DNA reads TGTGCCAGCAGTTACAGACTAGCGGGAGGGCCGAGCGAGCAGTACTTC.

V usage is TRBV7-2 and J usage is TRBJ1-5, with 9 bases matching TRBD1. After removal of 5 bases from V and 6 bases from J, the junction contained 8 bases not matched to a gene. Germline CDR1 is SGHTA and CDR2 is FQGNSA. The CDR3 has 15 amino acids. CDR3 sequence reads: CASSTGTGTSQPQHF. The DNA of the CDR3 is TGTGCCAGCAGCACCGGGACAGGGACAAGTCAGCCCCAGCATTTT. The whole variable domain, remainder taken from reference TRBV7-2 and TRBJ1-5, is GAGVSQSPSNKVTEKGKDVELRCDPISGHTALYWYRQSLGQGLEFLIYFQGNSAPDKSGLPSDRFSAERTGGSVSTLTIQRTQQEDSAVYLCASSTGTGTSQPQHFGDGTRLSIL.

This chain joins TRBV27 and TRBJ2-7; 10 bases line up with TRBD2. Germline assignment: CDR1 MNHEY and CDR2 SMNVEV (reference sequence). There are 16 residues in the CDR3. With V trimmed by 1 base and J by 3 bases, 6 bases remained unmatched. CDR3 DNA sequence: TGTGCCAGCAGTTTATATTCTACTAGCGGGAACTACGAGCAGTACTTC. Translating it yields CASSLYSTSGNYEQYF.

CDR3 in amino acids: CASSPIVSSGTGGINTEAFF. In DNA form, the CDR3 reads TGTGCCAGCTCACCGATTGTTTCCAGCGGGACAGGGGGGATAAACACTGAAGCTTTCTTT. V gene TRBV18 combines with J gene TRBJ1-1, with 11 nucleotides matching TRBD1. V was clipped by 3 bases and J by 2 bases; unmatched bases: 17. This CDR3 has 20 amino acids. From germline, CDR1 is KGHSH and CDR2 LQKENI.

CDR3 nucleotides: TGTGCCTTGGAGAGGGTACTAGCTAACTATGGCTACACCTTC. Its translation is CALERVLANYGYTF. This chain connects TRBV30 to TRBJ1-2; no clear D. Germline lookup yields CDR1 GTSNPN and CDR2 SVGIG (reference sequence). With 7 bases removed from V and 0 bases from J, the gap between germline ends came to 15 bases. This CDR3 has 14 residues. Full variable domain (outside the CDR3, taken from reference TRBV30 and TRBJ1-2): SQTIHQWPATLVQPVGSPLSLECTVEGTSNPNLYWYRQAAGRGLQLLFYSVGIGQISSEVPQNLSASRPQDRQFILSSKKLLLSDSGFYLCALERVLANYGYTFGSGTRLTVV.

The CDR3 spells CSPGHSYEQYF. DNA for the CDR3: TGCAGCCCAGGACACTCCTACGAGCAGTACTTC. This chain links TRBV20-1 with TRBJ2-7; TRBD1 is a possible D gene (5 bases). The germline gives CDR1 DFQATT, CDR2 SNEGSKA (reference sequence). This CDR3 has 11 residues.

This chain uses TRBV7-8 with TRBJ1-5; the match to TRBD1 covers 9 bases. CDR1 SGHVS and CDR2 FQNEAQ come from the germline V gene. V dropped 6 bases and J dropped 1; count of bases not matched to a gene: 10. This CDR3 comprises 17 residues. The DNA for the CDR3 is TGTGCCAGCAGGGATGACAGGGGGTCGGGGAGCAATCAGCCCCAGCATTTT. It encodes CASRDDRGSGSNQPQHF.